This TCR beta chain was observed in a study of memory CD4+ T cells and cytomegalovirus serostatus. Overall study context: This sample comes from healthy Belgian adults, about nine CMV seropositive, roughly 22 seronegative.

This CDR3 region has 14 residues. Trimming cost V 9 bases and J 5 bases; bases outside gene matches: 9. CDR1 and CDR2 from the germline V gene are MNHNS and SASEGT. Original handling: After removing out-of-frame reads, over 2 million distinct TCRbeta sequences remained. Profiling relied on immunoSEQ multiplex PCR, and the TCRdb table lists in-frame clones only, not all of them. That table supplies the V and J calls and clone size; D and trimming were determined from the DNA. The repertoire has approximately 47,000 clones, 78% of them found once; the top ten carry 0.78%. Single viable CD3+CD4+CD8-CD45RO+ cells were sorted as the memory CD4+ T cells. Positive selection with CD4 microbeads enriched total CD4+ T cells.

The TCR was taken from an adult in good health and CMV-seronegative. The chain links TRBV6-1 to TRBJ1-5; TRBD1 matches 8 bases. The sequencing input was memory CD4+ T cells from blood. In DNA form, the CDR3 reads TGTGCCAGTATTGACAGGGGAGGCCATCAGCCCCAGCATTTT. Translated, it gives CASIDRGGHQPQHF.